This TCR beta chain stems from a study of OX40 agonist ivuxolimab in advanced cancers. Regarding the complete study: Ivuxolimab was an agonistic, fully human IgG2 monoclonal antibody directed against OX40 (CD134), a costimulatory receptor. The point of sequencing TCRbeta in the periphery was to test whether ivuxolimab changed TCR sequence diversity and drove clonal T-cell expansion. Intravenous ivuxolimab was administered to patients every 2 weeks at six dose levels: 0.01, 0.1, 0.3, 1.5, 3 and 10 mg/kg. Partial responses occurred in three dose-escalation patients: two with cutaneous melanoma and one with hepatocellular carcinoma. Patients were allowed to have had prior anti-PD-1, anti-PD-L1 or anti-CTLA-4 therapy, and 40% to 45% of the dose-escalation patients had previously received checkpoint inhibitors. Of the roughly 52 patients in dose escalation, around 19 had hepatocellular carcinoma, some 15 had melanoma, 9 had renal cell carcinoma and 9 had head and neck cancer. In the dose-escalation cohort, 70% to 85% of patients were male, and the mean age was approximately 55 years, with a range of about 23 to 90. The paper covers the monotherapy dose-escalation part of the phase I ivuxolimab trial, which included N of about 56 patients.

Patients with autoimmune disease history or receiving systemic immunosuppression were excluded from the trial. In every dose cohort, peripheral blood was drawn for TCR sequencing at baseline, cycle 4 day 1, and cycle 7 day 1. The samples were taken from a phase I, first-in-human, multicenter, open-label dose-escalation trial of ivuxolimab. The trial enrolled adults with locally advanced or metastatic head and neck squamous cell, hepatocellular, melanoma or renal cell carcinoma. CD4+ and CD8+ T cells were sorted separately from peripheral blood before TCR sequencing. Here is what the overall study found, with its caveats: Low levels of normalized T-cell clonal expansion were also seen in some nonresponding patients. At doses from 0.1 to 3.0 mg/kg, clonal expansion was seen in both CD4+ and CD8+ blood T cells between baseline and week 6. Antigen specificity was not determined for the clonally expanded peripheral T cells. On average, CD8+ T cells showed more expanded clones than CD4+ T cells after ivuxolimab. Partial responders in the 0.1-3.0 mg/kg groups had among the lowest normalized peripheral clonal expansion, especially among CD8+ T cells.

From its cysteine to its phenylalanine, the CDR3 spans 14 amino acids. The sequence is cut down to CDR3 DNA, 42 bases in frame from base 1. Reading the germline V gene gives CDR1 MNHEY and CDR2 SVGAGI. Compared with germline, V lacks 5 bases and J lacks 10 bases; bases without a gene match: 10. Genomic DNA was isolated from the sorted cells so that the TCRbeta CDR3 region could be sequenced. The immunoSEQ Assay was used to sequence the TCRbeta CDR3 regions. TCRdb obtained this table from immuneACCESS and retained in-frame rearrangements with V and J assigned. These tables miss some clones; where compared with another copy, unresolved V genes account for less than half of the shortfall, and the remainder is unexplained. The sample data list 65,000 to 70,000 clones, and 90% of these were observed just once. The top ten clonotypes cover about 10% of the sample. This clone has just one count. No cognate antigen has been identified for it. Qualities for individual bases were not recorded, and no much larger clone is one base off.

The sample consisted of CD4+ or CD8+ T cells sorted from blood, taken in a trial of the OX40 agonist ivuxolimab. This receptor was obtained from an adult with an advanced solid tumor such as melanoma, head and neck, liver or kidney cancer. The chain links TRBV6-5 with TRBJ1-5, with TRBD1 matching 8 junction bases. The nucleotides read TGTGCCAGCAGTAATGACAGGGGAGTCGTTCCCCAGCATTTT. Translated, it gives CASSNDRGVVPQHF.